This TCR beta chain was identified in a study of cytomegalovirus exposure and HLA in healthy donors. Study-level points and caveats: A later analysis found TCR association rates differed by HLA locus, highest for DRB1 and lowest for HLA-C. 87-base-pair reads could not separate some V segments, including TRBV6-2 and TRBV6-3. It was taken for granted in presence/absence analyses that sequencing depth across donors was roughly uniform.

Per germline, CDR1 MDHEN and CDR2 SYDVKM. V was shortened by 6 bases and J by 2 bases, with 9 bases between the two germline ends. This CDR3 contains 13 residues. Healthy bone marrow donors supplied every sample. Researchers ran the PCR with 60 Vbeta and 13 Jbeta primers. The method was immunoSEQ multiplex PCR; TCRdb's version includes in-frame clones alone and lacks a portion of them. This sample has around 140,000 clones, with approximately 78% found just once. With respect to this clone: Its specificity is unknown.

This TCR was sampled from a woman between 50 and 59 years old in good health and CMV-seropositive. Material for sequencing was PBMCs. The V and J genes are TRBV28 and TRBJ2-3; weak D call: TRBD2 (5 bases). CDR3 DNA: TGTGCCAGCAGGACGGGATTCACAGATACGCAGTATTTT. Protein product: CASRTGFTDTQYF.